This T cell receptor (beta chain) was profiled in a study of blood T cell repertoires in COVID-19 (dated by TCRdb to 2018 to 2020). Concerning the study at large: Samples from collaborators originated in the United States, Italy and Spain and spanned both the acute and convalescent phases of COVID-19. The prospective study material was composed of cDNA or gDNA derived from T cells, B-cell-depleted T cells, or PBMCs. The dataset comprised deeply sampled blood TCRbeta repertoires from subjects exposed to, actively infected with, or recovered from COVID-19. The repertoires were released in a freely available public database intended as a resource for research on the immune response to SARS-CoV-2. Samples were obtained from the ongoing ImmuneRACE study (first 160 participants) and from some 1,200 subjects provided by 6 global collaborators. Nearly every sample came with metadata listing a de-identified subject ID, COVID-19 status, age in years and sex. HLA class I and class II types, where available, came from metadata supplied by the sample provider rather than from assay-based typing. Broad study findings and their caveats: How much clinical and demographic metadata was included differed by source and by participant, and the metadata was provided uncurated.

Taken from the germline V gene, the CDR1 and CDR2 loops are MNHEY and SVGAGI. The CDR3 runs 15 residues from the cysteine to the phenylalanine. The read is trimmed to its CDR3 DNA, 45 bases read in frame from base 1. V lost 5 bases and J lost 4 bases; the stretch between them is 12 bases long. The collaborating institutions used their own protocols to collect whole blood in K2EDTA tubes. For TCRbeta analysis, collaborators shipped samples in one of three forms: frozen whole blood, isolated PBMCs, or DNA extracted from either of those sample types. Points on this clone: Its binding antigen is unknown. Base-call qualities are not available, and no considerably larger clone is one nucleotide away.

The immunoSEQ Assay, a bias-controlled multiplex PCR, was used to amplify TCRbeta CDR3 regions from genomic DNA. On the authors' methods: Nucleated cell counts per sample were estimated from amplification of reference gene primers within the assay. To quantify the absolute abundance of each unique TCRbeta CDR3 rearrangement, sequence reads were collapsed and filtered. Productive Simpson clonality was computed per sample as the square root of Simpson's diversity index over productive rearrangements. TCRdb obtained this table from immuneACCESS and retained in-frame rearrangements with V and J assigned. These tables miss some clones; where compared with another copy, unresolved V genes account for less than half of the shortfall, and the remainder is unexplained. V and J calls and clone size are those listed in that table; D and trimming were worked out from the DNA. This sample gives more than 200,000 clones in total; roughly four fifths of them show up just once. Around 2.3% of the sample goes to the ten largest clones.

The receptor chain draws on TRBV6-5 and TRBJ1-6; the D gene cannot be named for sure. Sequenced input: peripheral blood. This clonotype originated in a woman in her thirties or forties with active or convalescent COVID-19. DNA sequence: TGTGCCAGCAGTCCAGGAGGCCAATATAATTCACCCCTCCACTTT. Its coded protein is CASSPGGQYNSPLHF.